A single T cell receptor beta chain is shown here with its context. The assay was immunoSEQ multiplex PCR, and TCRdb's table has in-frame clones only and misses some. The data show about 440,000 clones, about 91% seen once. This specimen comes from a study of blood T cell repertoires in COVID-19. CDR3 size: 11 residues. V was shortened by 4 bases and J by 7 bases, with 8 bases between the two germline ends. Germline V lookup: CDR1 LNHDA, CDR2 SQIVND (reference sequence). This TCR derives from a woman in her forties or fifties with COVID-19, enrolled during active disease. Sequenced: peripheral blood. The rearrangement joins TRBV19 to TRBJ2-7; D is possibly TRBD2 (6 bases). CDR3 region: CASSNRGEQYF. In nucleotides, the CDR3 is TGTGCCAGTAGTAACCGGGGGGAGCAGTACTTC.